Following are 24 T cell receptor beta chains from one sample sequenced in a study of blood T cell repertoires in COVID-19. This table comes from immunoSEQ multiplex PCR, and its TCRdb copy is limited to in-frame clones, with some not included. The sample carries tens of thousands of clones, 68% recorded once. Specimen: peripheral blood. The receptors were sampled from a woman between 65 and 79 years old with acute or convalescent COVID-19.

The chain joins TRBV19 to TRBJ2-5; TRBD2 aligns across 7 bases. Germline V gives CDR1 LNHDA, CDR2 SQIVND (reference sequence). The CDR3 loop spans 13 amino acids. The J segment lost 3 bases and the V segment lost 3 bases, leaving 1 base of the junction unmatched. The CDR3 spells CASSISGEETQYF. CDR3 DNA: TGTGCCAGTAGTATCAGCGGGGAAGAGACCCAGTACTTC.

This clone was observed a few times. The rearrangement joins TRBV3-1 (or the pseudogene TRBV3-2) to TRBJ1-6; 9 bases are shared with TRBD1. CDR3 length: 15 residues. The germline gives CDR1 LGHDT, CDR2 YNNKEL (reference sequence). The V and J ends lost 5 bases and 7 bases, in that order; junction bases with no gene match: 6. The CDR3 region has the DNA TGTGCCAGCAGCTTTGGGACAGGGAGCAATTCACCCCTCCACTTT. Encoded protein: CASSFGTGSNSPLHF.

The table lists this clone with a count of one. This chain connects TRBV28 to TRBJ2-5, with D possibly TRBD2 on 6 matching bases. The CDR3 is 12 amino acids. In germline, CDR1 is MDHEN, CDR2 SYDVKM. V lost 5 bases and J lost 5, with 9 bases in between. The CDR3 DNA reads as TGTGCCAGCAGTCGACGGGGGGAGACCCAGTACTTC. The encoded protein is CASSRRGETQYF.

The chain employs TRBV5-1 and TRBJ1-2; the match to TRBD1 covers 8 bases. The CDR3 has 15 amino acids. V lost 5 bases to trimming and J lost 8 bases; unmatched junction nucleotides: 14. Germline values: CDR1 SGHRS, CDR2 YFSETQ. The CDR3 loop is CASRGSQGAARGYTF. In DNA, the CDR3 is TGCGCCAGCAGAGGATCCCAGGGGGCGGCGAGGGGCTACACCTTC.

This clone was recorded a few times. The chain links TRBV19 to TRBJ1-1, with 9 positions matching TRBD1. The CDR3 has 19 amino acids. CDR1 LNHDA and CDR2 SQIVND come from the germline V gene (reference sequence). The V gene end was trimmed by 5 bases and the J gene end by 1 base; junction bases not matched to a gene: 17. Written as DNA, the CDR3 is TGTGCCAGTAGTTCCAATCATCCGCCGGGACAGGGCTCGAACACTGAAGCTTTCTTT. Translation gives CASSSNHPPGQGSNTEAFF. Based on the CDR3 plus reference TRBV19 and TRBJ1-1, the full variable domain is DGGITQSPKYLFRKEGQNVTLSCEQNLNHDAMYWYRQDPGQGLRLIYYSQIVNDFQKGDIAEGYSVSREKKESFPLTVTSAQKNPTAFYLCASSSNHPPGQGSNTEAFFGQGTRLTVV.

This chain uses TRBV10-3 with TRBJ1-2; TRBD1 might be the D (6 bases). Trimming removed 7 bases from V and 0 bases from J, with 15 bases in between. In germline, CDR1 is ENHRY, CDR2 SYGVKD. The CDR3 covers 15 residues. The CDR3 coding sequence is TGTGCCATCAATCTAGGGGGACCTTCTAACTATGGCTACACCTTC. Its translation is CAINLGGPSNYGYTF.

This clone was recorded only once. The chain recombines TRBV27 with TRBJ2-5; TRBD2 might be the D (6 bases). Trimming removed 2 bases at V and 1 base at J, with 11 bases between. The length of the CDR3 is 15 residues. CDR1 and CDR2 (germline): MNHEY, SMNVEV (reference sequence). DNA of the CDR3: TGTGCCAGCAGTTTACGGGGGAGAGGCCAAGAGACCCAGTACTTC. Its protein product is CASSLRGRGQETQYF.

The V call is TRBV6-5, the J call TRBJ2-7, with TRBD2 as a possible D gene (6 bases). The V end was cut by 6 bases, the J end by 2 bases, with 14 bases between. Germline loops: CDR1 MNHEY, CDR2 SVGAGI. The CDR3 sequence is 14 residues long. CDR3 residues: CASRGRTNPYEQYF. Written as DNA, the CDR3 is TGTGCCAGCAGGGGGAGGACCAACCCCTACGAGCAGTACTTC.

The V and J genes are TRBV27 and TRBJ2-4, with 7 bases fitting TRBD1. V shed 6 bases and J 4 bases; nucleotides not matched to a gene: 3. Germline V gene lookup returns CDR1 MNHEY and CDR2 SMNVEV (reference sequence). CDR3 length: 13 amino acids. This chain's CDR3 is CASRVQGKNIQYF. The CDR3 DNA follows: TGTGCCAGCAGGGTACAGGGGAAAAACATTCAGTACTTC.

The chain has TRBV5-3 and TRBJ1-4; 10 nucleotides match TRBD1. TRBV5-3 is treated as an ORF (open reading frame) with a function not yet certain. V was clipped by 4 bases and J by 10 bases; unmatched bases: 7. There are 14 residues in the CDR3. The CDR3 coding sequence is TGTGCCAGAAGCATCCGGGACAGGGGTGCAAAACTGTTTTTT. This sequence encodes CARSIRDRGAKLFF.

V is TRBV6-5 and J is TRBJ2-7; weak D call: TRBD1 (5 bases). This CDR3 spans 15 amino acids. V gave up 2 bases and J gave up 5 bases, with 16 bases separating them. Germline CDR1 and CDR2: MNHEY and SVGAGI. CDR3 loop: CASSYGTQGRDEQYF. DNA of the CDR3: TGTGCCAGCAGTTACGGTACCCAGGGTAGAGACGAGCAGTACTTC.

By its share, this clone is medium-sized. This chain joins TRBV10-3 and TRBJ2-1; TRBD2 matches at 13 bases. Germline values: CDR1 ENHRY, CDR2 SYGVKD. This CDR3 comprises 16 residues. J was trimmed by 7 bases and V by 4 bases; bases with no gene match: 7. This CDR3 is CAISGEGTSGVNEQFF. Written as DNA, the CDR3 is TGTGCCATCAGTGGTGAAGGGACTAGCGGGGTGAATGAGCAGTTCTTC.

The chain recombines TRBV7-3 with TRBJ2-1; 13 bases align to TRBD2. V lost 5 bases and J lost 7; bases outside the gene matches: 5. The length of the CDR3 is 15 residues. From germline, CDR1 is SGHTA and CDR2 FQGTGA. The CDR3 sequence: CASSPGTSGVNEQFF. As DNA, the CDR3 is TGTGCCAGCAGCCCCGGGACTAGCGGGGTTAATGAGCAGTTCTTC.

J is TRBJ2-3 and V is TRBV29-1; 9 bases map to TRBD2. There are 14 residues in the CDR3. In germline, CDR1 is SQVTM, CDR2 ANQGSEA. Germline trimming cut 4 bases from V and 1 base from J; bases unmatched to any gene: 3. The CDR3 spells CSVVGGGGTDTQYF. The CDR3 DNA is TGCAGCGTTGTGGGCGGGGGGGGCACAGATACGCAGTATTTT.

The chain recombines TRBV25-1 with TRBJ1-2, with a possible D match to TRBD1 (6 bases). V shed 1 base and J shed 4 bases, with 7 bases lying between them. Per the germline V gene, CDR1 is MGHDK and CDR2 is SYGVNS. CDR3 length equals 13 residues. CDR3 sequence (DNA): TGTGCCAGCAGTGAATTAGGGGGCTATGGCTACACCTTC. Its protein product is CASSELGGYGYTF.

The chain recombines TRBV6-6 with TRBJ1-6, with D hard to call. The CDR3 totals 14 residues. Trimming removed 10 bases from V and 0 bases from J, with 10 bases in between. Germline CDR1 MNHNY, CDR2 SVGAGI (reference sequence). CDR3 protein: CATQHSSYNSPLHF. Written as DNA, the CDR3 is TGTGCCACCCAGCACAGCTCCTATAATTCACCCCTCCACTTT.

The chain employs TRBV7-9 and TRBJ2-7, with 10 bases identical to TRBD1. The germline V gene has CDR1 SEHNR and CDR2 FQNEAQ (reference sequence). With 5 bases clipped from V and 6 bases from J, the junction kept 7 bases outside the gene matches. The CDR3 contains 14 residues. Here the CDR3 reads CASSQTGGAGEQYF. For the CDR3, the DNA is TGTGCCAGCAGCCAGACAGGGGGCGCGGGCGAGCAGTACTTC.

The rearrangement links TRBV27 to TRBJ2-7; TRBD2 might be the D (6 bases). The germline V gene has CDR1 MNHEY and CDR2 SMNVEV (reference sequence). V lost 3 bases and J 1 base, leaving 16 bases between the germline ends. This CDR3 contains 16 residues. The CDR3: CASSLAGRWSSYEQYF. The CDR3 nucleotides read TGTGCCAGCAGTTTGGCTGGGAGGTGGAGTTCCTACGAGCAGTACTTC.

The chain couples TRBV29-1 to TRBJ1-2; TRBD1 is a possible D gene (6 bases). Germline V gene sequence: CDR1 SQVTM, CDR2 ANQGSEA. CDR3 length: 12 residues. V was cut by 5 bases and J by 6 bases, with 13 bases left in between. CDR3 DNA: TGCAGCGTTCTCGGACAGTTAAATGGCTACACCTTC. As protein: CSVLGQLNGYTF. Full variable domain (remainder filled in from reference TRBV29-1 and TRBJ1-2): SAVISQKPSRDICQRGTSLTIQCQVDSQVTMMFWYRQQPGQSLTLIATANQGSEATYESGFVIDKFPISRPNLTFSTLTVSNMSPEDSSIYLCSVLGQLNGYTFGSGTRLTVV.

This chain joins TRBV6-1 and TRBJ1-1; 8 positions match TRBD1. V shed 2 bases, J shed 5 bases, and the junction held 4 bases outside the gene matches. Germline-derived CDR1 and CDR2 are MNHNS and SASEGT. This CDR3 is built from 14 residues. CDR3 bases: TGTGCCAGCAGTGAAAGGACAGGGCGGACTGAAGCTTTCTTT. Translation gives CASSERTGRTEAFF.

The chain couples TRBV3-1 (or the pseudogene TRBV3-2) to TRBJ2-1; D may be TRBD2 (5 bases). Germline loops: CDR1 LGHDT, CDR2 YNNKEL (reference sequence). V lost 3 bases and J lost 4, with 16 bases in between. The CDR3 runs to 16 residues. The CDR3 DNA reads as TGTGCCAGCAGCCAGAACGGTGGGAGAGGTTACAATGAGCAGTTCTTC. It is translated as CASSQNGGRGYNEQFF.

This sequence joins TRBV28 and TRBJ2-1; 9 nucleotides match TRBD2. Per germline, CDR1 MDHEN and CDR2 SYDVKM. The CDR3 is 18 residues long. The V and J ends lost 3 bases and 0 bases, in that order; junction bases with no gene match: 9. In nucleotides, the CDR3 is TGTGCCAGCAGTTTTGATATAGCGGGAGTCCACTCCTACAATGAGCAGTTCTTC. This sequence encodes CASSFDIAGVHSYNEQFF.

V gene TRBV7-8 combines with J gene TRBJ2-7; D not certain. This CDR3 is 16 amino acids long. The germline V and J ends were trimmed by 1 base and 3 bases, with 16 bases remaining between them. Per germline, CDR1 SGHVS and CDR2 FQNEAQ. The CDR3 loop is CASSLDQDPTGYEQYF. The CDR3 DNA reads TGTGCCAGCAGCTTAGACCAAGACCCGACTGGCTACGAGCAGTACTTC.

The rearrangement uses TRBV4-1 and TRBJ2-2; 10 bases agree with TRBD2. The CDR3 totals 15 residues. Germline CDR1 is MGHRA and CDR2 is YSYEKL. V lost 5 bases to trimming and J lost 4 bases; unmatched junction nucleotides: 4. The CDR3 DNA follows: TGCGCCAGCAGCGGAGCGGGGGGGTTCACCGGGGAGCTGTTTTTT. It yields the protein CASSGAGGFTGELFF.